The following is a T cell receptor beta chain sequence with its context. These data are taken from a study of blood T cell repertoires in COVID-19. Background on the study: Collection of acute and convalescent COVID-19 samples took place in the United States, Italy and Spain. PBMCs, B-cell-depleted T cells, or T cells provided the cDNA or gDNA that made up the material.

Trimming stripped 6 bases from V and 4 bases from J, with 10 bases between. Per germline, CDR1 LNHDA and CDR2 SQIVND (reference sequence). This CDR3 contains 14 residues. Per the original methods: For nucleated cells, counts were estimated from reference gene primer amplification. Profiling relied on immunoSEQ multiplex PCR, and the TCRdb table lists in-frame clones only, not all of them. Clonal size and the V and J genes are those of that table, whereas D and trimming came from the DNA. Of about 190,000 clones in the sample, 75% to 90% were seen once. The chain links TRBV19 to TRBJ1-6; no clear D gene. Source material: peripheral blood. This sequence was found in a man in his sixties or seventies with active or convalescent COVID-19. The CDR3 sequence is CASRVSIYNSPLHF. CDR3 DNA: TGTGCCAGTAGGGTCAGTATTTATAATTCACCCCTCCACTTT.